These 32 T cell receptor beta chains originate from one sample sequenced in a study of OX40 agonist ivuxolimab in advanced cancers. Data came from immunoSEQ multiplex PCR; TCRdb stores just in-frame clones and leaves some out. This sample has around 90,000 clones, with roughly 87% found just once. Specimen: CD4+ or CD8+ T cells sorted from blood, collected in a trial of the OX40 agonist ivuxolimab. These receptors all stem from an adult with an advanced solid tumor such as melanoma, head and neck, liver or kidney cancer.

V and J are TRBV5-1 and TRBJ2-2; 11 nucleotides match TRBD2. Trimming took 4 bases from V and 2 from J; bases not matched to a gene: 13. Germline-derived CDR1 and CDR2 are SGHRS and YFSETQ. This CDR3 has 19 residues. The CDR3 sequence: CASSPLVSGGAFNTGELFF. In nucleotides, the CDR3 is TGCGCCAGCAGCCCCCTAGTTAGCGGGGGGGCTTTTAACACCGGGGAGCTGTTTTTT.

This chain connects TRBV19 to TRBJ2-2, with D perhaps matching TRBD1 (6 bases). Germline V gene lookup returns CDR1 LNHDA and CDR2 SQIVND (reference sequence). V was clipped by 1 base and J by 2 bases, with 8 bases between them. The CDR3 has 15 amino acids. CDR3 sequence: CASSIVGTNTGELFF. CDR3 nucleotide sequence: TGTGCCAGTAGTATAGTGGGGACAAACACCGGGGAGCTGTTTTTT.

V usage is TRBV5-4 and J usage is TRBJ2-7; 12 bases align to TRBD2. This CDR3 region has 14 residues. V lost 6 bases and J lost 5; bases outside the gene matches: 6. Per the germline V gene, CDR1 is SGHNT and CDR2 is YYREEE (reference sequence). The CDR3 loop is CASTPSGGAHEQYF. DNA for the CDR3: TGTGCCAGCACGCCTAGCGGGGGGGCCCACGAGCAGTACTTC.

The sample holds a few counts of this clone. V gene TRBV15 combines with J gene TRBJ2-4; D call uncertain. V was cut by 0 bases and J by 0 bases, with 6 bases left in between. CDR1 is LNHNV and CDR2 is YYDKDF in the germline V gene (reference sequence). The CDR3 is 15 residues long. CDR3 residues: CATSRDSIAKNIQYF. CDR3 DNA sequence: TGTGCCACCAGCAGAGATAGCATAGCCAAAAACATTCAGTACTTC.

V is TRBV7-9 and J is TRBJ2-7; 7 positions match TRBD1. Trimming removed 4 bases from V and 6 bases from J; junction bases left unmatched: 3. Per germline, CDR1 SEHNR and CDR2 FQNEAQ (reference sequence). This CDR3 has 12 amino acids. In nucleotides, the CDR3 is TGTGCCAGCAGCTCCCGACAGGGCGAGCAGTACTTC. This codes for CASSSRQGEQYF.

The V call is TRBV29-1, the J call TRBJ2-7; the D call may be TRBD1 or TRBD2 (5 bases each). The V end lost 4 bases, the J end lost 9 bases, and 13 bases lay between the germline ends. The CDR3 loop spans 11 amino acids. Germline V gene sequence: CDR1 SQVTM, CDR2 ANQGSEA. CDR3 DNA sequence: TGCAGCGTTGGTGGGGCCGGAGGGCAGTACTTC. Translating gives CSVGGAGGQYF.

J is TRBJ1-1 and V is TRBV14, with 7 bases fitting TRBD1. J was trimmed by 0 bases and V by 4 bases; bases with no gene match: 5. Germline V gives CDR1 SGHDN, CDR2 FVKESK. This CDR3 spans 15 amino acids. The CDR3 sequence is CASSPRQGMNTEAFF. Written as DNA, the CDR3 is TGTGCCAGCAGCCCCCGACAGGGAATGAACACTGAAGCTTTCTTT.

Here the CDR3 reads CASSLVAGGPHEQYF. The CDR3 DNA reads TGTGCCAGCAGCTTAGTTGCGGGGGGGCCCCACGAGCAGTACTTC. The chain links TRBV7-8 to TRBJ2-7; 9 positions match TRBD2. V gave up 1 base and J gave up 5 bases; unmatched junction bases: 6. Per the germline V gene, CDR1 is SGHVS and CDR2 is FQNEAQ. The CDR3 consists of 15 residues. The entire variable domain, with the rest obtained from reference TRBV7-8 and TRBJ2-7, is as follows: GAGVSQSPRYKVAKRGQDVALRCDPISGHVSLFWYQQALGQGPEFLTYFQNEAQLDKSGLPSDRFFAERPEGSVSTLKIQRTQQEDSAVYLCASSLVAGGPHEQYFGPGTRLTVT.

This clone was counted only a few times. The CDR3: CAWRTGNTEAFF. CDR3 nucleotides: TGTGCCTGGAGGACGGGCAACACTGAAGCTTTCTTT. J is TRBJ1-1 and V is TRBV30; no clear D gene. Between the trimmed V and J ends, which lost 3 bases and 2 bases, there was a span of 7 bases. Germline V gene sequence: CDR1 GTSNPN, CDR2 SVGIG (reference sequence). CDR3 size: 12 residues.

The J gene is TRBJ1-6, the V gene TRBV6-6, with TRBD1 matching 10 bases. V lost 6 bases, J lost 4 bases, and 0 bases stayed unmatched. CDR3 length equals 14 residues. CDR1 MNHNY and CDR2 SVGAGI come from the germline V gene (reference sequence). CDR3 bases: TGTGCCAGCAGGGGACAGGGGTATAATTCACCCCTCCACTTT. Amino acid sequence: CASRGQGYNSPLHF.

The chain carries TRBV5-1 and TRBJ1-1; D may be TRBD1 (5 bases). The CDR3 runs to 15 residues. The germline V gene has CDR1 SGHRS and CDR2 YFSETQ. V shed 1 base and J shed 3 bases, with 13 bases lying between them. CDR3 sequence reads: CASSLMGGSDTEAFF. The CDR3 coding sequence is TGCGCCAGCAGCTTGATGGGGGGTTCCGACACTGAAGCTTTCTTT.

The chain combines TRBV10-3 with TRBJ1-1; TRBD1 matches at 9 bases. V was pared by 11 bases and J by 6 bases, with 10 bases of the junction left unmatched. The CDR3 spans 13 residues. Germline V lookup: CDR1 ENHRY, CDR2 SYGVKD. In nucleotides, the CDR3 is TGTGCCGCCACCGGGACAGGGCTCTCTGAAGCTTTCTTT. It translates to CAATGTGLSEAFF.

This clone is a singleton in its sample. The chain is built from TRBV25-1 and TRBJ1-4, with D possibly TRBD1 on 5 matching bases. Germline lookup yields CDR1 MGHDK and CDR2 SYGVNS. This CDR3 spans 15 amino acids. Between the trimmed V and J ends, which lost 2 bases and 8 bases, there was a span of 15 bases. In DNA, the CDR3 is TGTGCCAGCAGTGAAACTGGCAGGGTAGGAGAAAAACTGTTTTTT. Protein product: CASSETGRVGEKLFF.

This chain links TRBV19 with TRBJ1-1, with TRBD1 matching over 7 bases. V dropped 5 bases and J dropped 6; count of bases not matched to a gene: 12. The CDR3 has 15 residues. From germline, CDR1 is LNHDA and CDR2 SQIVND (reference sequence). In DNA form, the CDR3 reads TGTGCCAGTAGTCGAACAGGGGAGGAGGGCGCTGAAGCTTTCTTT. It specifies CASSRTGEEGAEAFF.

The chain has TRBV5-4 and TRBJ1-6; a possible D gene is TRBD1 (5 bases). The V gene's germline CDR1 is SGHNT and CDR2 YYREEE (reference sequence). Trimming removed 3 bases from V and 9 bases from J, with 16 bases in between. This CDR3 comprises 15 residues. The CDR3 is CASSSPQGMGSPLHF. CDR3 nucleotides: TGTGCCAGCAGCTCCCCCCAGGGAATGGGTTCACCCCTCCACTTT.

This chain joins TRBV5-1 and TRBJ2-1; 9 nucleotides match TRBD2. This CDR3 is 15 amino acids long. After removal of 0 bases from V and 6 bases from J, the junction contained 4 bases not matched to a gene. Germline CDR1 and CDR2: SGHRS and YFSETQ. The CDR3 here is CASSLGAGGVNEQFF. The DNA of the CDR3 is TGCGCCAGCAGCTTGGGAGCGGGGGGCGTCAATGAGCAGTTCTTC. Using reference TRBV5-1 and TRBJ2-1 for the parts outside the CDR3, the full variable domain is KAGVTQTPRYLIKTRGQQVTLSCSPISGHRSVSWYQQTPGQGLQFLFEYFSETQRNKGNFPGRFSGRQFSNSRSEMNVSTLELGDSALYLCASSLGAGGVNEQFFGPGTRLTVL.

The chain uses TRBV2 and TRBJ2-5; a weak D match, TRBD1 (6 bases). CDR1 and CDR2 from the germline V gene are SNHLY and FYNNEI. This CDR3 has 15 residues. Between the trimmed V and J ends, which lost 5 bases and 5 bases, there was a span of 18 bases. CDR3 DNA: TGTGCCAGCAGTTCCGGGACATCCAACAGGGAGACCCAGTACTTC. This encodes CASSSGTSNRETQYF.

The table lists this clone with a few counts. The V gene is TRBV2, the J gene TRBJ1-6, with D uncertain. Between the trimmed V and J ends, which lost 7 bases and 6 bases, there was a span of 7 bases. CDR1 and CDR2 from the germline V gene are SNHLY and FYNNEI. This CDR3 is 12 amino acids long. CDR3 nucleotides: TGTGCCAGCATTTCCATTAATTCACCCCTCCACTTT. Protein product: CASISINSPLHF. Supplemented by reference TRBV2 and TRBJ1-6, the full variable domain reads EPEVTQTPSHQVTQMGQEVILRCVPISNHLYFYWYRQILGQKVEFLVSFYNNEISEKSEIFDDQFSVERPDGSNFTLKIRSTKLEDSAMYFCASISINSPLHFGNGTRLTVT.

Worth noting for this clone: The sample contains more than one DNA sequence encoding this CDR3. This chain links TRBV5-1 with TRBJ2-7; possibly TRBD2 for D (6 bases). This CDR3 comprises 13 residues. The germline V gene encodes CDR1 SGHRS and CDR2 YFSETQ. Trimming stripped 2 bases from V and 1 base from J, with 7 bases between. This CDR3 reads CASSLRGSYEQYF. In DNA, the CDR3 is TGCGCCAGCAGCTTACGGGGGTCCTACGAGCAGTACTTC. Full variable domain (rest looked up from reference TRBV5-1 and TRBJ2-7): KAGVTQTPRYLIKTRGQQVTLSCSPISGHRSVSWYQQTPGQGLQFLFEYFSETQRNKGNFPGRFSGRQFSNSRSEMNVSTLELGDSALYLCASSLRGSYEQYFGPGTRLTVT.

The CDR3 DNA sequence: TGTGCCAGCAGCTTCGACAGCTACGAGCAGTACTTC. It encodes CASSFDSYEQYF. The rearrangement links TRBV7-2 to TRBJ2-7; tentative D call: TRBD1 (5 bases). The CDR3 is 12 amino acids. Germline lookup yields CDR1 SGHTA and CDR2 FQGNSA. The V gene lost 3 bases and the J gene lost 3 bases, with 6 bases spanning the gap.

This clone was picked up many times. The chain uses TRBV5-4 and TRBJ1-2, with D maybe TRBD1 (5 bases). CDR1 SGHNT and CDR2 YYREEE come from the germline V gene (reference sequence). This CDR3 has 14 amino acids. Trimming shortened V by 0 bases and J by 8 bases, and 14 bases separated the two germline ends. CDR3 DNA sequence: TGTGCCAGCAGCTTGGAACGTAGGGGAAGCGGCTACACCTTC. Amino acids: CASSLERRGSGYTF.

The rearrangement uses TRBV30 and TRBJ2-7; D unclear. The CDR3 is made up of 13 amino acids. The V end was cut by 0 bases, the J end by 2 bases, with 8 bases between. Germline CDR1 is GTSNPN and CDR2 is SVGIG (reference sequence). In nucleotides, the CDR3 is TGTGCCTGGAGTGTACAGATCCCCTACGAGCAGTACTTC. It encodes CAWSVQIPYEQYF. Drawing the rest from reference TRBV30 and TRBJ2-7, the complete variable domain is SQTIHQWPATLVQPVGSPLSLECTVEGTSNPNLYWYRQAAGRGLQLLFYSVGIGQISSEVPQNLSASRPQDRQFILSSKKLLLSDSGFYLCAWSVQIPYEQYFGPGTRLTVT.

In DNA form, the CDR3 reads TGTGCCAGCAGCTTGGACAGAGGGTCCTACAATGAGCAGTTCTTC. The encoded protein is CASSLDRGSYNEQFF. This chain connects TRBV5-4 to TRBJ2-1; TRBD2 might be the D (5 bases). Trimming took off 0 bases at V and 1 base at J, with 8 bases between the two ends. The CDR3 runs to 15 residues. Germline V CDR1 and CDR2: SGHNT, YYREEE (reference sequence).

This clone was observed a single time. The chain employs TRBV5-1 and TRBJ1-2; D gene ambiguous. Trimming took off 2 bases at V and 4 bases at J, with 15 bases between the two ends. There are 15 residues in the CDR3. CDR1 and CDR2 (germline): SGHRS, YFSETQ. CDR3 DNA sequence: TGCGCCAGCAGCTTAGACCCAGGTTCCAGCTATGGCTACACCTTC. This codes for CASSLDPGSSYGYTF.

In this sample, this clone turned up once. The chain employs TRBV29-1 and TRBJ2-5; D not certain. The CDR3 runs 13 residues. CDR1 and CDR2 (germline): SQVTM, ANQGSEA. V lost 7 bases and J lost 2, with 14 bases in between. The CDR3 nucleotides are TGCAGCGGGAGACCCGACCAGCAAGAGACCCAGTACTTC. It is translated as CSGRPDQQETQYF.

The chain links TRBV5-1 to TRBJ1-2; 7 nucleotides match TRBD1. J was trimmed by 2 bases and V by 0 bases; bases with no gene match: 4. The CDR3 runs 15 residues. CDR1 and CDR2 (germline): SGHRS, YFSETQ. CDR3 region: CASSLGIGGNYGYTF. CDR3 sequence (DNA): TGCGCCAGCAGCTTGGGGATAGGGGGCAACTATGGCTACACCTTC.

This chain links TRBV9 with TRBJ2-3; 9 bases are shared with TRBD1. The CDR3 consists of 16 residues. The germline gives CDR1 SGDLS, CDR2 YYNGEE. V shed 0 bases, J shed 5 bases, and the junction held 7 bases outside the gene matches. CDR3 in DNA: TGTGCCAGCAGCGTAGAACAGGGGGCTGGGAGAGATACGCAGTATTTT. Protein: CASSVEQGAGRDTQYF.

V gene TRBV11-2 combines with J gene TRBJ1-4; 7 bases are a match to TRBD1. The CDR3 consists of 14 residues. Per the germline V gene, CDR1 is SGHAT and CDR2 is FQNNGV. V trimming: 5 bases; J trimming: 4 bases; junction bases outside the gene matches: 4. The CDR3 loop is CASSPQGVNEKLFF. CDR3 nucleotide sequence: TGTGCCAGCAGCCCTCAGGGGGTTAATGAAAAACTGTTTTTT. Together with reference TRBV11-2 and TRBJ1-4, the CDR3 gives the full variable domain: EAGVAQSPRYKIIEKRQSVAFWCNPISGHATLYWYQQILGQGPKLLIQFQNNGVVDDSQLPKDRFSAERLKGVDSTLKIQPAKLEDSAVYLCASSPQGVNEKLFFGSGTQLSVL.

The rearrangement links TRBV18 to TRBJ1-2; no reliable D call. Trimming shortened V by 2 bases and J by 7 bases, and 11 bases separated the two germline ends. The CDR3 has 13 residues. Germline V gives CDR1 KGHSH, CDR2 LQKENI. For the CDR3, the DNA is TGTGCCAGCTCACCAGATCAGATAAGTGGCTACACCTTC. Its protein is CASSPDQISGYTF. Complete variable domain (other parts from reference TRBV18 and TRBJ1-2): NAGVMQNPRHLVRRRGQEARLRCSPMKGHSHVYWYRQLPEEGLKFMVYLQKENIIDESGMPKERFSAEFPKEGPSILRIQQVVRGDSAAYFCASSPDQISGYTFGSGTRLTVV.

The CDR3 DNA reads as TGTGCCAGCGCAAATCCGGGACGGGGCTCTGGGGCCAACGTCCTGACTTTC. It codes for CASANPGRGSGANVLTF. The J gene is TRBJ2-6, the V gene TRBV19; either TRBD1 or TRBD2 may supply D (5 bases each). The V end was cut by 9 bases, the J end by 0 bases, with 18 bases between. This CDR3 has 17 amino acids. Germline V gene lookup returns CDR1 LNHDA and CDR2 SQIVND (reference sequence). The entire variable domain, with the rest obtained from reference TRBV19 and TRBJ2-6, is as follows: DGGITQSPKYLFRKEGQNVTLSCEQNLNHDAMYWYRQDPGQGLRLIYYSQIVNDFQKGDIAEGYSVSREKKESFPLTVTSAQKNPTAFYLCASANPGRGSGANVLTFGAGSRLTVL.

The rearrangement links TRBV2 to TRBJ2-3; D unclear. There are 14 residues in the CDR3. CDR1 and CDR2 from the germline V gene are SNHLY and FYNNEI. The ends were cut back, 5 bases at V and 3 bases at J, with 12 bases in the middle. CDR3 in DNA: TGTGCCAGCAGTAGCTCCTACCAAACAGATACGCAGTATTTT. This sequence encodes CASSSSYQTDTQYF.

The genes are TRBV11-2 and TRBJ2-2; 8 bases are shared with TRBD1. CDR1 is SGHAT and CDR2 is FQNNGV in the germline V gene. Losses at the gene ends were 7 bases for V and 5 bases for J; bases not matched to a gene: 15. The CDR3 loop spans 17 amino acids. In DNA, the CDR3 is TGTGCCAGCATATCATGGGGACAGGCGGTGGGGACCGGGGAGCTGTTTTTT. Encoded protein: CASISWGQAVGTGELFF.